This section outlines one TCR beta chain sequence together with its context. Its specificity is not known. Assay used: immunoSEQ multiplex PCR; TCRdb lists only in-frame clones, some missing. The sample comprises about 130,000 clones, 80% to 95% of which are singletons, and approximately 3.3% rests with the top ten. These data belong to a study of T cell responses to AZD1222 COVID-19 vaccine. Study details: Pooled together were second doses at about 4 or about 12 weeks.

V lost 10 bases and J lost 1, with 16 bases in between. The CDR3 consists of 14 residues. Germline loops: CDR1 SNHLY, CDR2 FYNNEI. Study results and caveats: Repertoire sampling occurred only after the peak T cell response.

This chain uses TRBV2 with TRBJ1-1, with D uncertain. The specimen was peripheral blood, collected on day 0 of AZD1222 vaccination. The TCR comes from an adult in good health. The CDR3 bases are TGTGCCACCCGCGGGGTCAGTCAGAACACTGAAGCTTTCTTT. This encodes CATRGVSQNTEAFF.